Below are 23 T cell receptor beta chains sequenced from a single sample in a study of T cell changes during pregnancy in multiple sclerosis. Assay: immunoSEQ multiplex PCR; the TCRdb copy retains only in-frame clones and omits some. The sample carries around 100,000 clones, around nine tenths recorded once. The sample was peripheral blood, taken after pregnancy. The receptors stem from a female donor with multiple sclerosis, enrolled in a pregnancy study.

This chain links TRBV4-3 with TRBJ1-4, with a tentative D call TRBD1 (6 bases). The CDR3 has 17 residues. Germline V gene sequence: CDR1 LGHNA, CDR2 YSLEER. V was trimmed by 1 base and J by 6 bases, leaving 18 bases between them. The CDR3 reads CASSQGRHWGRDEKLFF. The CDR3 nucleotides are TGCGCCAGCAGCCAAGGGCGCCATTGGGGGCGCGATGAAAAACTGTTTTTT.

The sample holds one count of this clone. The chain recombines TRBV28 with TRBJ2-7; D gene ambiguous. Germline V CDR1 and CDR2: MDHEN, SYDVKM. This CDR3 is 13 amino acids long. The ends were cut back, 3 bases at V and 3 bases at J, with 9 bases in the middle. As DNA, the CDR3 is TGTGCCAGCAGTTTCTCCGGAGTCTACGAGCAGTACTTC. Protein sequence: CASSFSGVYEQYF.

V usage is TRBV10-3 and J usage is TRBJ2-1; the match to TRBD1 covers 7 bases. V trimming: 8 bases; J trimming: 1 base; junction bases outside the gene matches: 5. There are 14 residues in the CDR3. Germline CDR1 is ENHRY and CDR2 is SYGVKD. CDR3 sequence: CAIGRQGSYNEQFF. CDR3 DNA sequence: TGTGCCATCGGGAGACAGGGTTCCTACAATGAGCAGTTCTTC.

The chain combines TRBV9 with TRBJ2-5, with 7 bases fitting TRBD2. With 0 bases clipped from V and 5 bases from J, the junction kept 7 bases outside the gene matches. Germline CDR1 is SGDLS and CDR2 is YYNGEE. This CDR3 has 15 residues. CDR3 DNA: TGTGCCAGCAGCGTAGCGAAGGGAGGGACGGAGACCCAGTACTTC. Translated: CASSVAKGGTETQYF.

V is TRBV5-1 and J is TRBJ2-3; a weak D match, TRBD2 (5 bases). This CDR3 is 15 amino acids long. The germline V and J ends were trimmed by 0 bases and 1 base, with 9 bases remaining between them. Per the germline V gene, CDR1 is SGHRS and CDR2 is YFSETQ. The CDR3 region is CASSLGAGGTDTQYF. CDR3 in DNA: TGCGCCAGCAGCTTGGGGGCCGGGGGCACAGATACGCAGTATTTT.

This chain connects TRBV21-1 to TRBJ1-6; TRBD1, the D gene given by the table, was not confirmed from the DNA. TRBV21-1 is listed as a pseudogene. CDR3 length equals 16 residues. The CDR3 bases are TGTGCCAGCAGCAAATGCCTTACAGGGGGCAATTCACCCCTCCACTTT. It codes for CASSKCLTGGNSPLHF.

The rearrangement links TRBV4-1 to TRBJ1-1; D is perhaps TRBD1 (5 bases). V lost 0 bases and J lost 4, with 18 bases in between. Looked up from germline, CDR1 is MGHRA and CDR2 is YSYEKL. The CDR3 length is 17 residues. The CDR3 reads CASSQDLWGGTRTEAFF. The DNA of the CDR3 is TGCGCCAGCAGCCAAGATCTGTGGGGAGGGACTCGCACTGAAGCTTTCTTT.

This sequence joins TRBV28 and TRBJ2-7; 7 bases agree with TRBD1. The CDR3 has 15 amino acids. Germline CDR1 reads MDHEN; CDR2 reads SYDVKM. With V trimmed by 5 bases and J by 0 bases, 7 bases remained unmatched. The CDR3 bases are TGTGCCAGCAGTCCGGGACAGATCAGCTCCTACGAGCAGTACTTC. Residues: CASSPGQISSYEQYF.

The chain carries TRBV6-1 and TRBJ2-5, with D perhaps TRBD2 (6 bases). Germline CDR1 MNHNS, CDR2 SASEGT. Trimming shortened V by 6 bases and J by 2 bases, and 10 bases separated the two germline ends. The CDR3 extends over 13 amino acids. The CDR3 DNA is TGTGCCAGCAGGCGGGACGGTCAAGAGACCCAGTACTTC. Translated: CASRRDGQETQYF.

The V and J genes are TRBV6-1 and TRBJ1-2, with TRBD1 matching over 7 bases. CDR3 length: 13 residues. J was trimmed by 3 bases and V by 6 bases; bases with no gene match: 4. Germline lookup yields CDR1 MNHNS and CDR2 SASEGT. The CDR3 reads CASSPTGDYGYTF. CDR3 nucleotide sequence: TGTGCCAGCAGCCCCACAGGGGACTATGGCTACACCTTC.

V and J are TRBV20-1 and TRBJ2-5; D is ambiguous. The CDR3 runs 10 residues. The germline V gene has CDR1 DFQATT and CDR2 SNEGSKA (reference sequence). The V end lost 6 bases, the J end lost 4 bases, and 6 bases lay between the germline ends. The CDR3 reads CSAYGETQYF. The DNA of the CDR3 is TGCAGTGCCTATGGAGAGACCCAGTACTTC.

This chain uses TRBV7-8 with TRBJ2-7; 11 bases line up with TRBD2. The CDR3 sequence is 15 residues long. V shed 4 bases, J shed 3 bases, and the junction held 5 bases outside the gene matches. CDR1 and CDR2 (germline): SGHVS, FQNEAQ. CDR3 coding DNA: TGTGCCAGCAGCTCCCCGGGACTAGCGGACTACGAGCAGTACTTC. It is translated as CASSSPGLADYEQYF. Filled out from reference TRBV7-8 and TRBJ2-7, the complete variable domain reads GAGVSQSPRYKVAKRGQDVALRCDPISGHVSLFWYQQALGQGPEFLTYFQNEAQLDKSGLPSDRFFAERPEGSVSTLKIQRTQQEDSAVYLCASSSPGLADYEQYFGPGTRLTVT.

J is TRBJ2-2 and V is TRBV18, with TRBD1 matching 9 bases. The germline V gene encodes CDR1 KGHSH and CDR2 LQKENI. The CDR3 runs to 15 residues. V was clipped by 6 bases and J by 5 bases; unmatched bases: 7. The CDR3 bases are TGTGCCAGCTCCTCCGGGACAGGGACAACCGGGGAGCTGTTTTTT. Amino acids: CASSSGTGTTGELFF. Looking up the rest from reference TRBV18 and TRBJ2-2 gives the full variable domain: NAGVMQNPRHLVRRRGQEARLRCSPMKGHSHVYWYRQLPEEGLKFMVYLQKENIIDESGMPKERFSAEFPKEGPSILRIQQVVRGDSAAYFCASSSGTGTTGELFFGEGSRLTVL.

The rearrangement joins TRBV29-1 to TRBJ1-1; D is undetermined. Trimming stripped 6 bases from V and 1 base from J, with 9 bases between. The V gene's germline CDR1 is SQVTM and CDR2 ANQGSEA. CDR3 length: 12 residues. In DNA form, the CDR3 reads TGCAGCGTGGCAGCGGGGAACACTGAAGCTTTCTTT. It is translated as CSVAAGNTEAFF.

The rearrangement links TRBV6-6 to TRBJ1-4, with a tentative D call TRBD1 (5 bases). Germline V gene lookup returns CDR1 MNHNY and CDR2 SVGAGI (reference sequence). The CDR3 spans 14 residues. Deletions cut 6 bases from V and 4 bases from J, with 12 bases between. The CDR3 DNA sequence: TGTGCCAGCAGCTCCGACAGTTTTAATGAAAAACTGTTTTTT. It translates to CASSSDSFNEKLFF.

This chain uses TRBV6-4 with TRBJ2-1, with 8 bases fitting TRBD2. V lost 3 bases and J lost 6; bases outside the gene matches: 4. The germline CDR1 and CDR2 sequences are MRHNA and SNTAGT. The CDR3 contains 14 residues. In DNA, the CDR3 is TGTGCCAGCAGTGATGGGACTAGTTCCAATGAGCAGTTCTTC. Its translation: CASSDGTSSNEQFF.

The chain recombines TRBV18 with TRBJ1-5; D uncertain. Germline CDR1 is KGHSH and CDR2 is LQKENI. The CDR3 extends over 15 amino acids. The V end was cut by 3 bases, the J end by 0 bases, with 9 bases between. CDR3: CASSPLPVSNQPQHF. CDR3 nucleotide sequence: TGTGCCAGCTCACCTCTCCCCGTTAGCAATCAGCCCCAGCATTTT.

The chain is built from TRBV11-2 and TRBJ2-7, with 11 nucleotides matching TRBD1. Germline V CDR1 and CDR2: SGHAT, FQNNGV. CDR3 length: 13 residues. V was pared by 9 bases and J by 3 bases, with 4 bases of the junction left unmatched. The CDR3: CASSGQGDYEQYF. CDR3 nucleotide sequence: TGTGCCAGTTCGGGACAGGGGGACTACGAGCAGTACTTC.

The V and J genes are TRBV2 and TRBJ2-3; D gene ambiguous. The CDR3 contains 14 residues. The V end was cut by 3 bases, the J end by 2 bases, with 9 bases between. Germline values: CDR1 SNHLY, CDR2 FYNNEI. In nucleotides, the CDR3 is TGTGCCAGCAGTGATGGCAGGTTCACAGATACGCAGTATTTT. Translation: CASSDGRFTDTQYF.

This chain joins TRBV7-9 and TRBJ2-5; a weak D match, TRBD2 (5 bases). Per the germline V gene, CDR1 is SEHNR and CDR2 is FQNEAQ (reference sequence). With 0 bases removed from V and 5 bases from J, the gap between germline ends came to 10 bases. The CDR3 has 14 amino acids. CDR3 loop: CASSLAGVFETQYF. CDR3 bases: TGTGCCAGCAGCTTAGCCGGGGTGTTTGAGACCCAGTACTTC.

The chain uses TRBV13 and TRBJ1-6; 8 nucleotides align to TRBD1. J was trimmed by 7 bases and V by 3 bases; bases with no gene match: 8. The CDR3 is made up of 16 amino acids. The germline CDR1 and CDR2 sequences are PRHDT and FYEKMQ (reference sequence). CDR3 sequence: CASSFDRGRNNSPLHF. CDR3 nucleotide sequence: TGTGCCAGCAGCTTCGACAGGGGTCGAAACAATTCACCCCTCCACTTT.

The rearrangement links TRBV11-2 to TRBJ2-6; D ambiguous. The germline V gene encodes CDR1 SGHAT and CDR2 FQNNGV. CDR3 length equals 13 residues. Between the trimmed V and J ends, which lost 7 bases and 4 bases, there was a span of 8 bases. CDR3 coding DNA: TGTGCCAGCACCCATCTAGGGGCCAACGTCCTGACTTTC. Translating gives CASTHLGANVLTF.

The chain links TRBV12-5 to TRBJ1-2; D perhaps matches TRBD1 (5 bases). The CDR3 is 15 residues long. Per the germline V gene, CDR1 is LGHNT and CDR2 is FRNRAP. V lost 3 bases and J lost 3, with 14 bases in between. The CDR3 region has the DNA TGTGCTAGTGGTTTCGGTGACGACAGAGACTATGGCTACACCTTC. Its translation is CASGFGDDRDYGYTF.